This TCR beta chain was identified in a study of OX40 agonist ivuxolimab in advanced cancers. Across the whole study: Ivuxolimab, an antibody acting as an agonist of OX40 (CD134), was used to treat patients.

The CDR3 extends over 12 amino acids. Germline lookup yields CDR1 SQVTM and CDR2 ANQGSEA. The V and J ends lost 5 bases and 3 bases respectively, with 10 bases between them. Using immunoSEQ multiplex PCR, the repertoire was profiled, and TCRdb retains in-frame clones only, with some absent. The data show 50,000 to 75,000 clones, with 80% to 95% seen just once and 18% held by the top ten. This sequence originates from an adult with an advanced solid tumor such as melanoma, head and neck, liver or kidney cancer. Sequencing used CD4+ or CD8+ T cells sorted from blood, obtained in a trial of the OX40 agonist ivuxolimab. V usage is TRBV29-1 and J usage is TRBJ1-1, with a weak D call TRBD1 (5 bases). CDR3 sequence reads: CSVLTGYTEAFF. The CDR3 nucleotides read TGCAGCGTTTTAACAGGCTACACTGAAGCTTTCTTT. Full variable domain (outside the CDR3, taken from reference TRBV29-1 and TRBJ1-1): SAVISQKPSRDICQRGTSLTIQCQVDSQVTMMFWYRQQPGQSLTLIATANQGSEATYESGFVIDKFPISRPNLTFSTLTVSNMSPEDSSIYLCSVLTGYTEAFFGQGTRLTVV.